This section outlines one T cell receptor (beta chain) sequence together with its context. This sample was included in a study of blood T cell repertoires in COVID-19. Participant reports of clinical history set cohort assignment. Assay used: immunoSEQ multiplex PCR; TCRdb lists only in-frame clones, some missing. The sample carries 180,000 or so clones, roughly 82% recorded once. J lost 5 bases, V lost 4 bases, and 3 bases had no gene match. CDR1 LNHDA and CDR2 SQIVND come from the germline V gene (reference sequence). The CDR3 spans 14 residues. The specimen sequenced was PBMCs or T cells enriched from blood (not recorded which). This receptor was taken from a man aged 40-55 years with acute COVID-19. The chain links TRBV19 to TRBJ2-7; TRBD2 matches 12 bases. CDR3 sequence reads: CASSRGLAGNEQYF. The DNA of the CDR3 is TGTGCCAGTAGTAGGGGACTAGCGGGCAACGAGCAGTACTTC.